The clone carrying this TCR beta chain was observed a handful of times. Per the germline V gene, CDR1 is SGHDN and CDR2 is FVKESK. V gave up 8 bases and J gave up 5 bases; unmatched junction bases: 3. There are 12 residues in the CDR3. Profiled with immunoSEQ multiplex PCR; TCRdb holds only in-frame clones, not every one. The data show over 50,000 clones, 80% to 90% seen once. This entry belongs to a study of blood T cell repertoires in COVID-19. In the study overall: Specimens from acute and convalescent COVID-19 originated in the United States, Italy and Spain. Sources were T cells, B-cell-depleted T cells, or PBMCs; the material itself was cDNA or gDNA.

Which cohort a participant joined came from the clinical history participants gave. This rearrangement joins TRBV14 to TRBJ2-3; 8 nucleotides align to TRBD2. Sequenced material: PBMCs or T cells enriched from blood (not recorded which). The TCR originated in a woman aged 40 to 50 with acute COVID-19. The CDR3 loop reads CASALAGDTQYF. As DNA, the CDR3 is TGTGCCAGCGCCCTAGCGGGAGATACGCAGTATTTT.